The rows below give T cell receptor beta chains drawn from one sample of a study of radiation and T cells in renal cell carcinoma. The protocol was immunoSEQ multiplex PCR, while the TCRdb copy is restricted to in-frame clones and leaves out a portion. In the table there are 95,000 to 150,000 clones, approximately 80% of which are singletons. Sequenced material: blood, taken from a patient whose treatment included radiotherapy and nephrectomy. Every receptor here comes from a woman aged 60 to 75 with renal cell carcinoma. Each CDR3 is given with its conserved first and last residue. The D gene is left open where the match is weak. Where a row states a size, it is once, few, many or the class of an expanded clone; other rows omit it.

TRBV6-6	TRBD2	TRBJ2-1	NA	TGTGCCAGCAGCACGGGCCAGCGGGGAAACAATGAGCAGTTCTTC	CASSTGQRGNNEQFF
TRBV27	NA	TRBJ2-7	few	TGTGCCAGCAGTATTGACAGCGCGAACTACGAGCAGTACTTC	CASSIDSANYEQYF
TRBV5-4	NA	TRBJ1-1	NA	TGTGCCAGCAGCTTTTGGAGGGCAGCTGAAGCTTTCTTT	CASSFWRAAEAFF
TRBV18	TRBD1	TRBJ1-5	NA	TGTGCCAGCTCACAGGACAGGGTGGGGCAGCCCCAGCATTTT	CASSQDRVGQPQHF
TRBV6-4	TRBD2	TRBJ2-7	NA	TGTGCCAGCAGTGGACTTGTACGTAGCGGGAGGGAATACGAGCAGTACTTC	CASSGLVRSGREYEQYF
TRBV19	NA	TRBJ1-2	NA	TGTGCCAGTAGTATAGATAGGACGGACTATGGCTACACCTTC	CASSIDRTDYGYTF
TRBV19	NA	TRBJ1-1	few	TGTGCCAGTAGTATAACCGCCAGCGTCACTGAAGCTTTCTTT	CASSITASVTEAFF
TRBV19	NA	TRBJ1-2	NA	TGTGCCAGTAGCACCCTCCTGGACAGAAACTATGGCTACACCTTC	CASSTLLDRNYGYTF
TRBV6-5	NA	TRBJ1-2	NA	TGTGCCAGCAGACCGTTTCGGGGCCATGGCTACACCTTC	CASRPFRGHGYTF
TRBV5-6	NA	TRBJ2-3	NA	TGTGCCAGCAGCTTGGGCAGGGCGGTATTTTTT	CASSLGRAVFF